This T cell receptor (beta chain) is drawn from a study of blood T cell repertoires in COVID-19. Study background: Both acute and convalescent COVID-19 samples were obtained from the United States, Italy and Spain.

Only in-frame clones appear in the TCRdb table, and some are missing; sequencing was by immunoSEQ multiplex PCR. The repertoire holds approximately 140,000 clones, over 70% seen once, with about 10% in the top ten. CDR3 length: 15 residues. The V and J ends lost 0 bases and 7 bases respectively, with 15 bases between them. In germline, CDR1 is MGHRA, CDR2 YSYEKL. This clonotype originated in a man aged 60-69 years with active or convalescent COVID-19. Material for sequencing was peripheral blood. The rearrangement uses TRBV4-1 and TRBJ1-2, with D tentatively TRBD1 (6 bases). CDR3 DNA: TGCGCCAGCAGCCAAGATCGGCAGGGGCCGGGTGGCTACACCTTC. As protein: CASSQDRQGPGGYTF.